Sequencing of this T cell receptor beta chain was carried out in a study of cytomegalovirus exposure and HLA in healthy donors. Some clones are missing from TCRdb's copy, which holds only in-frame ones; the method was immunoSEQ multiplex PCR. The profile covers about 65,000 clones, with approximately 90% appearing a single time and roughly 1.3% taken by the ten largest. The CDR3 is 14 residues long. Germline-derived CDR1 and CDR2 are SGHAT and FQNNGV. The V end lost 3 bases, the J end lost 4 bases, and 11 bases lay between the germline ends. Sequencing was carried out using PBMCs. The TCR originated in a woman younger than 30 in good health and CMV-seronegative. The chain joins TRBV11-2 to TRBJ2-3, with D hard to call. The CDR3 reads CASSFDSMADTQYF. The CDR3 DNA is TGTGCCAGCAGCTTTGATAGCATGGCAGATACGCAGTATTTT.